These 30 T cell receptor beta chains share one sample of origin, sequenced in a study of shared clonotypes between healthy human individuals. CD45RO-negative, CCR7-selected cells formed the naive CD8 fraction, which excluded terminally differentiated effector memory CD45RA+ cells. Only in-frame clones appear in the TCRdb table, and some are missing; sequencing was by immunoSEQ multiplex PCR. The data show millions of clones, about 93% seen once. The material sequenced was naive CD8+ T cells from PBMCs. The receptors derive from a man between 18 and 35 years old in good health. Some clones in this sample may be carry-over from other donors' samples.

The chain recombines TRBV19 with TRBJ1-1, with a possible D match to TRBD1 (5 bases). Germline CDR1 LNHDA, CDR2 SQIVND (reference sequence). V lost 7 bases and J lost 4, with 13 bases in between. The CDR3 length is 13 residues. CDR3 nucleotides: TGTGCCAGTAATGGGATTGGGGGCACTGAAGCTTTCTTT. Amino acids: CASNGIGGTEAFF.

The chain combines TRBV11-2 with TRBJ2-7, with a possible D match to TRBD1 (6 bases). CDR1 is SGHAT, CDR2 FQNNGV, per germline. Between the trimmed V and J ends, which lost 5 bases and 0 bases, there was a span of 20 bases. This CDR3 is built from 17 residues. CDR3 nucleotide sequence: TGTGCCAGCAGCGATTTCGACAGGTCTGGGGGCTCCTACGAGCAGTACTTC. Translated: CASSDFDRSGGSYEQYF.

This clone has only one observation. V is TRBV5-1 and J is TRBJ1-1; D remains ambiguous. Germline V gene sequence: CDR1 SGHRS, CDR2 YFSETQ. Trimming cost V 4 bases and J 4 bases, with 5 bases left between them. This CDR3 is 11 amino acids long. The CDR3 coding sequence is TGCGCCAGCAGCGAGGCCACTGAAGCTTTCTTT. Encoded protein: CASSEATEAFF.

This rearrangement joins TRBV4-1 to TRBJ1-2; 9 bases align to TRBD1. V lost 0 bases to trimming and J lost 4 bases; unmatched junction nucleotides: 0. This CDR3 region has 14 residues. Germline V lookup: CDR1 MGHRA, CDR2 YSYEKL. CDR3 bases: TGCGCCAGCAGCCAAGAGACAGGGGGCTATGGCTACACCTTC. It encodes CASSQETGGYGYTF.

V is TRBV5-1 and J is TRBJ2-1; D is perhaps TRBD1 (6 bases). The CDR3 length is 15 residues. Germline V gene lookup returns CDR1 SGHRS and CDR2 YFSETQ. The V end lost 5 bases, the J end lost 8 bases, and 20 bases lay between the germline ends. Here the CDR3 reads CASRQISQNRDEQFF. Written as DNA, the CDR3 is TGCGCCAGCAGACAAATCAGCCAAAACAGGGATGAGCAGTTCTTC.

The rearrangement links TRBV2 to TRBJ2-7; 14 positions match TRBD2. From germline, CDR1 is SNHLY and CDR2 FYNNEI. V lost 6 bases and J lost 5; bases outside the gene matches: 3. The CDR3 sequence is 14 residues long. CDR3 sequence: CASRGLAGVHEQYF. CDR3 nucleotides: TGTGCCAGCAGGGGACTAGCGGGAGTGCACGAGCAGTACTTC.

The gene calls are TRBV2 and TRBJ2-7; TRBD2 matches at 11 bases. Germline CDR1 SNHLY, CDR2 FYNNEI. Trimming removed 5 bases from V and 0 bases from J; junction bases left unmatched: 12. The CDR3 runs 18 residues. The CDR3, as DNA: TGTGCCAGCAGTCTAAAGGGACTAGCGGTCGAGAGCTCCTACGAGCAGTACTTC. Protein product: CASSLKGLAVESSYEQYF.

Note on this clone: Because the CDR3 is missing its conserved closing phenylalanine or tryptophan, this is likely a read error. The DNA is left out, because the CDR3 cannot be placed on it with certainty; the CDR3 is given as TCRdb lists it. The rearrangement links TRBV7-3 to TRBJ2-3; the D call in the table, TRBD2, was not verified against the DNA. From its first to its last residue, the CDR3 has 10 amino acids. CDR1 is SGHTA, CDR2 FQGTGA, per germline. The CDR3 reads CASSPLGTSG.

The chain couples TRBV27 to TRBJ1-1; D is perhaps TRBD1 (6 bases). Germline CDR1 MNHEY, CDR2 SMNVEV (reference sequence). V was clipped by 6 bases and J by 4 bases, with 18 bases between them. This CDR3 region has 15 residues. The CDR3 loop reads CASRPRGEGPTEAFF. The CDR3, as DNA: TGTGCCAGCAGACCGAGGGGGGAAGGTCCCACTGAAGCTTTCTTT.

This chain links TRBV29-1 with TRBJ1-1; D might be TRBD1 (6 bases). CDR1 is SQVTM and CDR2 is ANQGSEA in the germline V gene. Trimming removed 7 bases at V and 0 bases at J, with 15 bases between. The length of the CDR3 is 14 residues. The CDR3 sequence: CSASWGHMNTEAFF. CDR3 in DNA: TGCAGCGCCAGTTGGGGGCACATGAACACTGAAGCTTTCTTT.

J is TRBJ2-4 and V is TRBV2; TRBD2 aligns across 9 bases. The trim removed 8 bases at V and 8 bases at J, leaving 16 bases unmatched. CDR3 length equals 16 residues. Looked up from germline, CDR1 is SNHLY and CDR2 is FYNNEI. This CDR3 is CASQRFSGRDDYIQYF. In DNA, the CDR3 is TGTGCCAGCCAGCGGTTTAGCGGGAGAGATGACTACATTCAGTACTTC.

The rearrangement links TRBV20-1 to TRBJ2-1, with D hard to call. Per germline, CDR1 DFQATT and CDR2 SNEGSKA (reference sequence). V was clipped by 5 bases and J by 5 bases, with 7 bases between them. The CDR3 extends over 11 amino acids. In DNA form, the CDR3 reads TGCAGTGCTGTTACTGACAATGAGCAGTTCTTC. As protein: CSAVTDNEQFF.

Comment on this clone: Additional DNA sequences in this sample encode the identical CDR3. The CDR3 sequence: CASSYPYTGELFF. The CDR3 coding sequence is TGTGCCAGCAGTTACCCTTACACCGGGGAGCTGTTTTTT. The V and J genes are TRBV6-5 and TRBJ2-2, with unresolved D. CDR1 MNHEY and CDR2 SVGAGI come from the germline V gene. The CDR3 length is 13 residues. V was cut by 2 bases and J by 3 bases, with 4 bases left in between.

The V gene is TRBV5-1, the J gene TRBJ2-1; unclear D gene. CDR1 is SGHRS and CDR2 is YFSETQ in the germline V gene. V lost 0 bases and J 5 bases, leaving 9 bases between the germline ends. This CDR3 region has 14 residues. Written as DNA, the CDR3 is TGCGCCAGCAGCTTGGGAGTCCAGAACAATGAGCAGTTCTTC. It encodes CASSLGVQNNEQFF.

The chain couples TRBV27 to TRBJ2-5; 11 nucleotides agree with TRBD2. V lost 3 bases and J lost 5; bases outside the gene matches: 5. The V gene's germline CDR1 is MNHEY and CDR2 SMNVEV (reference sequence). This CDR3 is 15 amino acids long. The CDR3 region is CASSFTSGSGETQYF. The CDR3 DNA reads as TGTGCCAGCAGTTTTACTAGCGGGAGTGGGGAGACCCAGTACTTC.

The chain is built from TRBV28 and TRBJ2-1, with unresolved D. Germline CDR1 is MDHEN and CDR2 is SYDVKM. The germline V and J ends were trimmed by 6 bases and 10 bases, with 22 bases remaining between them. The CDR3 extends over 15 amino acids. The CDR3 coding sequence is TGTGCCAGCAGCCCACCGGCGGCTCCGTTAGGGGAGCAGTTCTTC. Its translation is CASSPPAAPLGEQFF.

The V and J genes are TRBV5-6 and TRBJ2-1; D perhaps matches TRBD2 (6 bases). The V and J ends lost 0 bases and 4 bases respectively, with 14 bases between them. This CDR3 spans 16 amino acids. Germline lookup yields CDR1 SGHDT and CDR2 YYEEEE. Written as DNA, the CDR3 is TGTGCCAGCAGCTTGGAAGCGGGTTGGGGGTACAATGAGCAGTTCTTC. It specifies CASSLEAGWGYNEQFF.

The chain couples TRBV28 to TRBJ2-7, with TRBD1 matching 7 bases. The germline V gene encodes CDR1 MDHEN and CDR2 SYDVKM. The J segment lost 2 bases and the V segment lost 3 bases, leaving 4 bases of the junction unmatched. This CDR3 contains 14 residues. The CDR3 spells CASSFGTVAYEQYF. As DNA, the CDR3 is TGTGCCAGCAGTTTTGGGACAGTAGCCTACGAGCAGTACTTC.

This clone was seen only once. This chain links TRBV28 with TRBJ2-7; possibly TRBD2 for D (6 bases). CDR1 and CDR2 (germline): MDHEN, SYDVKM. Trimming cost V 6 bases and J 2 bases, with 14 bases left between them. This CDR3 is built from 14 residues. The CDR3 bases are TGTGCCAGCAGCACCAAGGCGGGAACCTACGAGCAGTACTTC. Its translation: CASSTKAGTYEQYF. Variable domain in full (rest from reference TRBV28 and TRBJ2-7): DVKVTQSSRYLVKRTGEKVFLECVQDMDHENMFWYRQDPGLGLRLIYFSYDVKMKEKGDIPEGYSVSREKKERFSLILESASTNQTSMYLCASSTKAGTYEQYFGPGTRLTVT.

The CDR3 region is CASTEGGAGFYEQYF. The DNA for the CDR3 is TGTGCCAGCACAGAGGGTGGGGCAGGTTTCTACGAGCAGTACTTC. The V and J genes are TRBV2 and TRBJ2-7; the D gene could be TRBD1 or TRBD2 (5 bases each). The germline V gene has CDR1 SNHLY and CDR2 FYNNEI. Trimming took 7 bases from V and 3 from J, leaving 19 bases between them. The CDR3 has 15 amino acids.

This clone was detected a few times. The chain recombines TRBV11-2 with TRBJ1-5; 8 nucleotides match TRBD1. The germline V gene has CDR1 SGHAT and CDR2 FQNNGV. The CDR3 length is 13 residues. The trim removed 4 bases at V and 7 bases at J, leaving 3 bases unmatched. DNA of the CDR3: TGTGCCAGCAGCTGGACAGGGCGGCAGCCCCAGCATTTT. Protein: CASSWTGRQPQHF. Supplemented by reference TRBV11-2 and TRBJ1-5, the full variable domain reads EAGVAQSPRYKIIEKRQSVAFWCNPISGHATLYWYQQILGQGPKLLIQFQNNGVVDDSQLPKDRFSAERLKGVDSTLKIQPAKLEDSAVYLCASSWTGRQPQHFGDGTRLSIL.

V is TRBV30 and J is TRBJ2-7, with 7 bases matching TRBD1. This CDR3 region has 13 residues. From germline, CDR1 is GTSNPN and CDR2 SVGIG (reference sequence). The junction had 5 bases not matched to a gene; V was cut back by 3 bases and J by 3 bases. CDR3 region: CAWRTDRYYEQYF. The CDR3 coding sequence is TGTGCCTGGAGAACGGACAGGTACTACGAGCAGTACTTC.

This chain joins TRBV28 and TRBJ2-7, with D possibly being TRBD1 (5 bases). This CDR3 is built from 14 residues. The V gene lost 4 bases and the J gene lost 3 bases, with 13 bases spanning the gap. Looked up from germline, CDR1 is MDHEN and CDR2 is SYDVKM. CDR3 bases: TGTGCCAGCAGTTCCCCCCGCCAGGGCTACGAGCAGTACTTC. This sequence encodes CASSSPRQGYEQYF.

The chain recombines TRBV9 with TRBJ2-1; TRBD2 matches 8 bases. Germline-derived CDR1 and CDR2 are SGDLS and YYNGEE. This CDR3 comprises 16 residues. Germline trimming cut 3 bases from V and 10 bases from J; bases unmatched to any gene: 15. For the CDR3, the DNA is TGTGCCAGCAGCGGAGGAGGCGGGGGGAAGTCTCACGAGCAGTTCTTC. Protein sequence: CASSGGGGGKSHEQFF.

The chain joins TRBV2 to TRBJ1-4; D is undetermined. The CDR3 loop spans 12 amino acids. Trimming left V 7 bases short and J 5 bases short, with 8 bases between. Germline CDR1 and CDR2: SNHLY and FYNNEI. As DNA, the CDR3 is TGTGCCAGCATCGGGCGGAATGAAAAACTGTTTTTT. It yields the protein CASIGRNEKLFF.

V is TRBV28 and J is TRBJ1-4, with D perhaps TRBD1 (6 bases). Trimming took 6 bases from V and 7 from J, leaving 18 bases between them. CDR3 length equals 15 residues. Per germline, CDR1 MDHEN and CDR2 SYDVKM. This CDR3 reads CASSPMGGLGEKLFF. The CDR3 region has the DNA TGTGCCAGCAGCCCTATGGGGGGGCTTGGTGAAAAACTGTTTTTT. Full variable domain (rest looked up from reference TRBV28 and TRBJ1-4): DVKVTQSSRYLVKRTGEKVFLECVQDMDHENMFWYRQDPGLGLRLIYFSYDVKMKEKGDIPEGYSVSREKKERFSLILESASTNQTSMYLCASSPMGGLGEKLFFGSGTQLSVL.

This clone was detected only once. The chain has TRBV7-8 and TRBJ2-5; possibly TRBD2 for D (5 bases). Looked up from germline, CDR1 is SGHVS and CDR2 is FQNEAQ. Trimming shortened V by 1 base and J by 2 bases, and 14 bases separated the two germline ends. The CDR3 runs 16 residues. The CDR3 spells CASSLVNGGRQETQYF. CDR3 nucleotides: TGTGCCAGCAGCTTAGTAAACGGAGGCAGGCAAGAGACCCAGTACTTC.

This chain uses TRBV28 with TRBJ2-2; 10 bases match TRBD1. J gave up 7 bases and V 5 bases, and 7 bases lay outside the gene matches. The germline CDR1 and CDR2 sequences are MDHEN and SYDVKM. CDR3 size: 15 residues. DNA for the CDR3: TGTGCCAGCAGTCTCGGACAGGGGGACGACGGGGAGCTGTTTTTT. Translation: CASSLGQGDDGELFF.

The chain couples TRBV28 to TRBJ1-4; 9 nucleotides match TRBD1. J gave up 8 bases and V 3 bases, and 7 bases lay outside the gene matches. Germline V gene sequence: CDR1 MDHEN, CDR2 SYDVKM. This CDR3 is 15 amino acids long. CDR3 in DNA: TGTGCCAGCAGTTTCTACCCGACAGGGGGGGAAAAACTGTTTTTT. This codes for CASSFYPTGGEKLFF. The whole variable domain, filled in from reference TRBV28 and TRBJ1-4, reads DVKVTQSSRYLVKRTGEKVFLECVQDMDHENMFWYRQDPGLGLRLIYFSYDVKMKEKGDIPEGYSVSREKKERFSLILESASTNQTSMYLCASSFYPTGGEKLFFGSGTQLSVL.

The chain has TRBV6-5 and TRBJ2-1, with 7 bases fitting TRBD1. The CDR3 runs 14 residues. The V gene end was trimmed by 5 bases and the J gene end by 3 bases; junction bases not matched to a gene: 4. Looked up from germline, CDR1 is MNHEY and CDR2 is SVGAGI. The CDR3 coding sequence is TGTGCCAGCAGTGATGGGACAGTCTACAATGAGCAGTTCTTC. This sequence encodes CASSDGTVYNEQFF.